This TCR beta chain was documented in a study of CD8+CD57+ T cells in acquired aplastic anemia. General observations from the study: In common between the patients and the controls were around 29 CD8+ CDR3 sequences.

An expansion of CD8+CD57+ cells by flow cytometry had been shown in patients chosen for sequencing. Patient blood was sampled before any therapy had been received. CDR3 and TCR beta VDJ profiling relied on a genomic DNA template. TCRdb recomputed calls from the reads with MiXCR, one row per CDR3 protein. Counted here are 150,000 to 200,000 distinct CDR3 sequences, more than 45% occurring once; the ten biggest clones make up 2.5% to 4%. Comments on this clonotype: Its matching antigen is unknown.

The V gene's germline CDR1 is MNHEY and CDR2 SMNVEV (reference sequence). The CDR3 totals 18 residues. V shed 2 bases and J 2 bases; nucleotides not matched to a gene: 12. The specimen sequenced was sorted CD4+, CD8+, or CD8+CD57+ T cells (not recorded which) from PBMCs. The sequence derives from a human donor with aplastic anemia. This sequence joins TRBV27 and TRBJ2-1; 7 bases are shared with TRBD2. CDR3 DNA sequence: TGTGCCAGCAGTTTACCCAGGTCCGGGAGGCCCGCCTACAATGAGCAGTTCTTC. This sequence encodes CASSLPRSGRPAYNEQFF.